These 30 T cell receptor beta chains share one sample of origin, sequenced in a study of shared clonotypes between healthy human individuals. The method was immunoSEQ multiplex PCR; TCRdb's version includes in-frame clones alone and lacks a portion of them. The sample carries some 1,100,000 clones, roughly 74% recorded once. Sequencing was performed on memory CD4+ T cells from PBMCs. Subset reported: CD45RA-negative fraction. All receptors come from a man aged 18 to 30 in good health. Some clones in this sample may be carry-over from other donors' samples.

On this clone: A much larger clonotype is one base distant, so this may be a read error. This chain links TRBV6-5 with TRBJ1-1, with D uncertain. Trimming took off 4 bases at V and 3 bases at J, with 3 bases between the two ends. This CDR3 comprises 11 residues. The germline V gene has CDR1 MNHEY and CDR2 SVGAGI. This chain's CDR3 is CASSSDTEAFF. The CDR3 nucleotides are TGTGCCAGCAGTTCGGACACTGAAGCTTTCTTT.

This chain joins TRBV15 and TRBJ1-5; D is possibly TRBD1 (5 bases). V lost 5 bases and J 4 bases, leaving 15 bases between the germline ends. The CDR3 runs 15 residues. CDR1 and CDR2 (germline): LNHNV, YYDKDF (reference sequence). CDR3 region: CATSGAGGRNQPQHF. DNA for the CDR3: TGTGCCACCAGCGGGGCCGGGGGACGGAATCAGCCCCAGCATTTT.

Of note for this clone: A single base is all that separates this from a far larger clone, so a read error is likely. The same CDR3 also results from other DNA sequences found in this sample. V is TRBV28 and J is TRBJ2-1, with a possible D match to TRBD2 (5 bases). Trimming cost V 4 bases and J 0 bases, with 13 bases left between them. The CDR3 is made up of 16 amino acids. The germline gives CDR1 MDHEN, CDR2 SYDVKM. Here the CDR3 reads CASSYPHGGSYNEQFF. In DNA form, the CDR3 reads TGTGCCAGCAGTTACCCTCACGGAGGCTCCTACAATGAGCAGTTCTTC.

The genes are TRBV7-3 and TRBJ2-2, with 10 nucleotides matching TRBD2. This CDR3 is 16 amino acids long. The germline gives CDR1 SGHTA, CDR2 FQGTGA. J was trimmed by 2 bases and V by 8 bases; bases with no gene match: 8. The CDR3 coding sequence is TGTGCCAGCGGGGCTAGCGGGAGAGCCAACACCGGGGAGCTGTTTTTT. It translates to CASGASGRANTGELFF.

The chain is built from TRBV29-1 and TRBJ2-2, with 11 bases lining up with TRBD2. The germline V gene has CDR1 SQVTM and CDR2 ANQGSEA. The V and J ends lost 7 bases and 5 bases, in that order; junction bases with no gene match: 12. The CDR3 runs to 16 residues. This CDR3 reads CSATRTSGLSTGELFF. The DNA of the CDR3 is TGCAGCGCGACCCGGACTAGCGGGTTGTCGACCGGGGAGCTGTTTTTT.

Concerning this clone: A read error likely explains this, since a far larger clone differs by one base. This CDR3 is CASSFGQEGSGELFF. The CDR3 DNA follows: TGCGCCAGCAGCTTCGGACAGGAGGGGTCCGGGGAGCTGTTTTTT. J is TRBJ2-2 and V is TRBV5-1; D might be TRBD1 (7 bases). The ends were cut back, 2 bases at V and 6 bases at J, with 14 bases in the middle. From germline, CDR1 is SGHRS and CDR2 YFSETQ. The CDR3 is 15 amino acids. Based on the CDR3 plus reference TRBV5-1 and TRBJ2-2, the full variable domain is KAGVTQTPRYLIKTRGQQVTLSCSPISGHRSVSWYQQTPGQGLQFLFEYFSETQRNKGNFPGRFSGRQFSNSRSEMNVSTLELGDSALYLCASSFGQEGSGELFFGEGSRLTVL.

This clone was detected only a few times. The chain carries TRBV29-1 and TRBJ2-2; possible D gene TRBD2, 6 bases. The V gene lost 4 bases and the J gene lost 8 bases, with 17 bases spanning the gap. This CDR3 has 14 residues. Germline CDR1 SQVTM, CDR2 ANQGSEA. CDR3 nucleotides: TGCAGCGTTGGGGGAGGTGGACACGGAGGGGAGCTGTTTTTT. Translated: CSVGGGGHGGELFF.

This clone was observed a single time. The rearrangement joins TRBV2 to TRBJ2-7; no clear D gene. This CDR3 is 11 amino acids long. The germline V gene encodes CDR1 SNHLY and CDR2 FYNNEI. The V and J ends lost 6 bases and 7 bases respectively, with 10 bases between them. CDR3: CASRVASEQYF. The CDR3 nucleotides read TGTGCCAGCAGGGTAGCAAGTGAGCAGTACTTC. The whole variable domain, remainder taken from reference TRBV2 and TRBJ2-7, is EPEVTQTPSHQVTQMGQEVILRCVPISNHLYFYWYRQILGQKVEFLVSFYNNEISEKSEIFDDQFSVERPDGSNFTLKIRSTKLEDSAMYFCASRVASEQYFGPGTRLTVT.

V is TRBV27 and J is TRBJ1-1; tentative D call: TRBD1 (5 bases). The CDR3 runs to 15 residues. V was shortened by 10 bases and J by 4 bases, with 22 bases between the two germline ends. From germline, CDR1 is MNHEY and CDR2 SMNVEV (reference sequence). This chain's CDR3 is CATYYLGGSGTEAFF. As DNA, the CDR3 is TGTGCCACCTATTATTTGGGGGGGTCGGGCACTGAAGCTTTCTTT.

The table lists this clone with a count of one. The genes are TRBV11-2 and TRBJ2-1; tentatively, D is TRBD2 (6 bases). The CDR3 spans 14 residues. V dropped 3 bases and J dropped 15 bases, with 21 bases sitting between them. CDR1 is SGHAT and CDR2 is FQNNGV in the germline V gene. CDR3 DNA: TGTGCCAGCAGCTTGGGTCCCAGCGGCGGGACCACGTTCTTC. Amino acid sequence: CASSLGPSGGTTFF.

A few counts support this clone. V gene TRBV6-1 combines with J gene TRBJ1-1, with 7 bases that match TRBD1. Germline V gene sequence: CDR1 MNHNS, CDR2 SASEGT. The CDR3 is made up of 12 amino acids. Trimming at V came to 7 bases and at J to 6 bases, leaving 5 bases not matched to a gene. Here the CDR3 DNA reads TGTGCCAGCATCCTAGGGGGCTCTGAAGCTTTCTTT. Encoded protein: CASILGGSEAFF.

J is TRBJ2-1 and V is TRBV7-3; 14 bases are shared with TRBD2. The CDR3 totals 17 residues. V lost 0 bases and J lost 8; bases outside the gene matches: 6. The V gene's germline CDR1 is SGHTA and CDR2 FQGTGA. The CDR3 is CASSLTGTSGGVDEQFF. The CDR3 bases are TGTGCCAGCAGCTTAACCGGGACTAGCGGGGGTGTCGATGAGCAGTTCTTC.

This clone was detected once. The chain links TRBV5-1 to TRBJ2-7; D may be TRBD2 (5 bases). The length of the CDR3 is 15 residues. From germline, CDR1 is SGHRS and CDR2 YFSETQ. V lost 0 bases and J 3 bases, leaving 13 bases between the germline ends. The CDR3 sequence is CASSLAGPGGYEQYF. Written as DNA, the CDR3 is TGCGCCAGCAGCTTGGCCGGCCCCGGAGGCTACGAGCAGTACTTC.

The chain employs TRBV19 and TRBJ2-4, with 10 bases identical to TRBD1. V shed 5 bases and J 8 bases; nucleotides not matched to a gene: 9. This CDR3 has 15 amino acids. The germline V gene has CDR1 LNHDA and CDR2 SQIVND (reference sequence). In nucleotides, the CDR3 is TGTGCCAGTAGTTCCCGACAGGGGGCAAGTGACATTCAGTACTTC. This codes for CASSSRQGASDIQYF.

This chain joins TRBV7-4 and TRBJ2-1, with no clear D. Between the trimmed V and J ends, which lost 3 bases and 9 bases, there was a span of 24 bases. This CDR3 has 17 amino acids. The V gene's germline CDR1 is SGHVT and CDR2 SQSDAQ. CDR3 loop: CASSFGCSGDIGSEQFF. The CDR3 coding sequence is TGTGCCAGCAGCTTTGGGTGTTCCGGAGACATAGGTAGTGAGCAGTTCTTC.

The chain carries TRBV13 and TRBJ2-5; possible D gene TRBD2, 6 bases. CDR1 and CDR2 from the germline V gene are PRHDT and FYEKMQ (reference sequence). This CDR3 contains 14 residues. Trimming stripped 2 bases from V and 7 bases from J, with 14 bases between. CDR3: CASSLRTGDGTQYF. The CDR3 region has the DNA TGTGCCAGCAGCTTAAGGACGGGGGATGGGACCCAGTACTTC.

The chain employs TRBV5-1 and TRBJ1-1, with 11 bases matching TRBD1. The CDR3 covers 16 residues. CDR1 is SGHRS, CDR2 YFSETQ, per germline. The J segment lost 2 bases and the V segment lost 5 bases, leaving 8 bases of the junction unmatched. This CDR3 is CASSYGGTGGNTEAFF. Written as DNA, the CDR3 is TGCGCCAGCAGTTATGGAGGGACAGGGGGTAACACTGAAGCTTTCTTT.

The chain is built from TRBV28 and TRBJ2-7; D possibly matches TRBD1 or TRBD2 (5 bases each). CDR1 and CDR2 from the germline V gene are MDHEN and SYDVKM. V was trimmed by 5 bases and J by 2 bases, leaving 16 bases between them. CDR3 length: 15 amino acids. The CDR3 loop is CASSPPTGRPYEQYF. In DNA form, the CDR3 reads TGTGCCAGCAGTCCCCCGACGGGACGACCCTACGAGCAGTACTTC.

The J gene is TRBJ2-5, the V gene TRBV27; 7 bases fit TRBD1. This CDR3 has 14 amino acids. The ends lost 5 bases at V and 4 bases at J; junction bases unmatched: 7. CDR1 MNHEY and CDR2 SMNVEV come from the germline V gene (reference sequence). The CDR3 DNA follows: TGTGCCAGCAGTATGGACAGGTTCCGAGAGACCCAGTACTTC. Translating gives CASSMDRFRETQYF.

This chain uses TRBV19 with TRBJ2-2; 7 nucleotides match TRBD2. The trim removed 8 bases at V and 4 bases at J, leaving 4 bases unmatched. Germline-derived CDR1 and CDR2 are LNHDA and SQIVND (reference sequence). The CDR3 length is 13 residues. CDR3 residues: CASGRDGTGELFF. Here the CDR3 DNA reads TGTGCCAGTGGGAGGGATGGCACCGGGGAGCTGTTTTTT.

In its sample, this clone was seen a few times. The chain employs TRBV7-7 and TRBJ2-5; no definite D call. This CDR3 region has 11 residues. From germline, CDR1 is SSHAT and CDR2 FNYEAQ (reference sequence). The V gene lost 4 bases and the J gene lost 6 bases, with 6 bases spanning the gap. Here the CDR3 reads CASSSGQTQYF. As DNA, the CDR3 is TGTGCCAGCAGCTCCGGCCAGACCCAGTACTTC.

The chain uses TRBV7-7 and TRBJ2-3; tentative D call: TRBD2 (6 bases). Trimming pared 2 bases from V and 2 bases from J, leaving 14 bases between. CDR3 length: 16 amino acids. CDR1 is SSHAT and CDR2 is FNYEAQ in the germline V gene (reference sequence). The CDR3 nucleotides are TGTGCCAGCAGCTTATCCCCCGGCGGGAACACAGATACGCAGTATTTT. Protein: CASSLSPGGNTDTQYF.

CDR3 residues: CASSLGLAGGPYEQYF. The CDR3 nucleotides are TGTGCCAGCAGCTTAGGGTTAGCGGGAGGACCCTACGAGCAGTACTTC. The genes are TRBV11-2 and TRBJ2-7; TRBD2 matches 10 bases. The junction had 5 bases not matched to a gene; V was cut back by 1 base and J by 2 bases. CDR1 is SGHAT, CDR2 FQNNGV, per germline. The CDR3 sequence is 16 residues long.

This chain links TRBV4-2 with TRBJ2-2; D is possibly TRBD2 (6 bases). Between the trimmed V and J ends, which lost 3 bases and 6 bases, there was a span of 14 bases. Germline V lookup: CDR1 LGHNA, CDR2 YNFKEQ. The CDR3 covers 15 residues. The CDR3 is CASSQGPGGSGELFF. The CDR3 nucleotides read TGTGCCAGCAGCCAGGGCCCTGGGGGGTCCGGGGAGCTGTTTTTT.

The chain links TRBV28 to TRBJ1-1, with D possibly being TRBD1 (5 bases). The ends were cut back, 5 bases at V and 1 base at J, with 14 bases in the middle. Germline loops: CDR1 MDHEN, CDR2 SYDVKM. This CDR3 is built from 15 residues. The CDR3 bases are TGTGCCAGCAGTACCCCTGGGGACGGGAACACTGAAGCTTTCTTT. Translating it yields CASSTPGDGNTEAFF.

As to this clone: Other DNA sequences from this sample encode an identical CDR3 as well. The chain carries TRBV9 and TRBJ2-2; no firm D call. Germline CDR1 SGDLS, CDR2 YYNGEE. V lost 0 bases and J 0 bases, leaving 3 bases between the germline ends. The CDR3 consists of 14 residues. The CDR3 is CASSVGPNTGELFF. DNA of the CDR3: TGTGCCAGCAGCGTAGGCCCGAACACCGGGGAGCTGTTTTTT.

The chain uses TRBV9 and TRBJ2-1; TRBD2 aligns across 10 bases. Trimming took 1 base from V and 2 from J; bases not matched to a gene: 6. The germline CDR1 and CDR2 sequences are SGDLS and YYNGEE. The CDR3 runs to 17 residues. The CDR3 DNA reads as TGTGCCAGCAGCGTACAGGGAGCGGGAGGGACCTACAATGAGCAGTTCTTC. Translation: CASSVQGAGGTYNEQFF.

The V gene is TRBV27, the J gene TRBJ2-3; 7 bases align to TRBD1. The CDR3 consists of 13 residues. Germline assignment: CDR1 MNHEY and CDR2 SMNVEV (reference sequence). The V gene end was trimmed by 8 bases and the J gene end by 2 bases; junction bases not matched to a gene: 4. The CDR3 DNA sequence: TGTGCCAGCTCGGGACAGAACACAGATACGCAGTATTTT. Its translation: CASSGQNTDTQYF.

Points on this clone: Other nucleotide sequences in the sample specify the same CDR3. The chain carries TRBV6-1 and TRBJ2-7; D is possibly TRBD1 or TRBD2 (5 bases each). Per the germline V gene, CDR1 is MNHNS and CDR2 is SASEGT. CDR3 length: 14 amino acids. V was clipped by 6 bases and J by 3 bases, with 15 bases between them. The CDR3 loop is CASSPGTSVYEQYF. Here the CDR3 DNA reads TGTGCCAGCAGCCCCGGGACGTCCGTCTACGAGCAGTACTTC.

The CDR3: CASSQSSLRQDNNEQYF. The CDR3 DNA reads as TGCGCCAGCAGCCAATCCTCCCTGAGACAGGATAATAACGAGCAGTACTTC. The chain recombines TRBV4-3 with TRBJ2-7, with a possible D match to TRBD1 (6 bases). CDR1 is LGHNA and CDR2 is YSLEER in the germline V gene. CDR3 length: 17 residues. V shed 2 bases and J shed 5 bases, with 22 bases lying between them.